The 25 T cell receptor beta chains below come from one sample, sequenced in a study of PD-1 blockade in mismatch repair-deficient tumors. Assay: immunoSEQ multiplex PCR; the TCRdb copy retains only in-frame clones and omits some. The table shows some 84,000 clones, with roughly 80% occurring only once. Sequencing was performed on peripheral blood, taken 12 weeks after starting pembrolizumab. These receptor sequences come from an adult with mismatch repair-deficient cancer.

This clone is labeled medium-sized. V and J are TRBV5-1 and TRBJ1-2; 10 nucleotides match TRBD1. V lost 7 bases, J lost 2 bases, and 8 bases stayed unmatched. Germline V gives CDR1 SGHRS, CDR2 YFSETQ. The CDR3 has 15 residues. CDR3 coding DNA: TGCGCCAGCCGGGACAGGGGTTCTTACAACTATGGCTACACCTTC. It codes for CASRDRGSYNYGYTF.

The CDR3 DNA follows: TGTGCCACCAGCAGAGATAACGGTGGAGAAGAGACCCAGTACTTC. Translation: CATSRDNGGEETQYF. The chain recombines TRBV15 with TRBJ2-5; D is unresolved. The CDR3 loop spans 15 amino acids. CDR1 is LNHNV and CDR2 is YYDKDF in the germline V gene (reference sequence). The V end lost 0 bases, the J end lost 3 bases, and 11 bases lay between the germline ends.

The CDR3 DNA reads TGTGCCAGTGGAGGACAGCGCCACACTGAAGCTTTCTTT. As protein: CASGGQRHTEAFF. The V gene is TRBV19, the J gene TRBJ1-1, with a tentative D call TRBD1 (6 bases). This CDR3 spans 13 amino acids. V shed 8 bases and J shed 3 bases, with 13 bases lying between them. Germline V gives CDR1 LNHDA, CDR2 SQIVND (reference sequence). Complete variable domain (other parts from reference TRBV19 and TRBJ1-1): DGGITQSPKYLFRKEGQNVTLSCEQNLNHDAMYWYRQDPGQGLRLIYYSQIVNDFQKGDIAEGYSVSREKKESFPLTVTSAQKNPTAFYLCASGGQRHTEAFFGQGTRLTVV.

This chain uses TRBV27 with TRBJ1-2; TRBD1 is a possible D gene (5 bases). There are 16 residues in the CDR3. The V end lost 5 bases, the J end lost 4 bases, and 20 bases lay between the germline ends. Germline V gene lookup returns CDR1 MNHEY and CDR2 SMNVEV (reference sequence). CDR3 in DNA: TGTGCCAGCAGTAGGTTGACAGTCGGGAGTTCCTATGGCTACACCTTC. Its protein product is CASSRLTVGSSYGYTF.

The V call is TRBV7-8, the J call TRBJ1-1; D is perhaps TRBD1 (6 bases). V was trimmed by 1 base and J by 5 bases, leaving 11 bases between them. Looked up from germline, CDR1 is SGHVS and CDR2 is FQNEAQ. This CDR3 is built from 14 residues. Here the CDR3 reads CASSLGGAGTEAFF. CDR3 DNA: TGTGCCAGCAGCTTAGGGGGGGCAGGTACTGAAGCTTTCTTT.

The chain has TRBV5-8 and TRBJ2-5; maybe TRBD1 (7 bases). Looked up from germline, CDR1 is SGHTS and CDR2 is YDEGEE. The CDR3 has 15 amino acids. V dropped 4 bases and J dropped 0 bases, with 13 bases sitting between them. The CDR3 protein is CASSAGQQDQETQYF. The CDR3 DNA reads as TGTGCCAGCAGCGCGGGACAGCAAGACCAAGAGACCCAGTACTTC.

The rearrangement joins TRBV9 to TRBJ2-7, with a tentative D call TRBD2 (5 bases). The CDR3 spans 14 residues. Germline V gene data show CDR1 as SGDLS and CDR2 as YYNGEE. V was cut by 2 bases and J by 5 bases, with 14 bases left in between. CDR3 sequence reads: CASSVGPEVHEQYF. For the CDR3, the DNA is TGTGCCAGCAGCGTCGGACCGGAGGTCCACGAGCAGTACTTC.

The V and J genes are TRBV7-9 and TRBJ2-1; TRBD1 is a possible D gene (6 bases). Trimming pared 3 bases from V and 11 bases from J, leaving 8 bases between. Germline assignment: CDR1 SEHNR and CDR2 FQNEAQ (reference sequence). This CDR3 is 11 amino acids long. CDR3 loop: CASSFTGKQFF. The CDR3 bases are TGTGCCAGCAGCTTCACAGGGAAGCAGTTCTTC.

The chain recombines TRBV7-9 with TRBJ1-5; D might be TRBD1 (5 bases). Germline-derived CDR1 and CDR2 are SEHNR and FQNEAQ (reference sequence). V lost 5 bases to trimming and J lost 2 bases, with 13 bases between them. The CDR3 sequence is 15 residues long. Written as DNA, the CDR3 is TGTGCCAGCAGCCCGAATCTGGGGGGCAATCAGCCCCAGCATTTT. This sequence encodes CASSPNLGGNQPQHF.

The chain joins TRBV7-9 to TRBJ1-2; 7 bases line up with TRBD1. The CDR3 spans 14 residues. CDR1 SEHNR and CDR2 FQNEAQ come from the germline V gene (reference sequence). Trimming took 4 bases from V and 4 from J; bases not matched to a gene: 6. Written as DNA, the CDR3 is TGTGCCAGCAGCTCGGGACAGAATGTCTATGGCTACACCTTC. Residues: CASSSGQNVYGYTF.

The CDR3 DNA reads as TGTGCCAGCAGCACGGGACTCCGGAACACTGAAGCTTTCTTT. Protein sequence: CASSTGLRNTEAFF. J is TRBJ1-1 and V is TRBV7-8; a possible D gene is TRBD1 (5 bases). Germline CDR1 reads SGHVS; CDR2 reads FQNEAQ. The CDR3 totals 14 residues. The germline V and J ends were trimmed by 5 bases and 1 base, with 11 bases remaining between them.

This sequence joins TRBV5-1 and TRBJ1-2; TRBD1 aligns across 8 bases. The CDR3 totals 13 residues. Germline-derived CDR1 and CDR2 are SGHRS and YFSETQ. J gave up 3 bases and V 4 bases, and 2 bases lay outside the gene matches. The CDR3: CASSPDRDYGYTF. CDR3 nucleotides: TGCGCCAGCAGCCCGGACAGGGACTATGGCTACACCTTC.

The V and J genes are TRBV11-2 and TRBJ1-1; D is undetermined. The CDR3 extends over 15 amino acids. With 6 bases removed from V and 1 base from J, the gap between germline ends came to 15 bases. The germline V gene encodes CDR1 SGHAT and CDR2 FQNNGV. CDR3 residues: CASRGRTVGNTEAFF. CDR3 coding DNA: TGTGCCAGCAGGGGAAGGACTGTCGGGAACACTGAAGCTTTCTTT.

V gene TRBV4-3 combines with J gene TRBJ2-5, with 12 bases matching TRBD2. The trim removed 3 bases at V and 4 bases at J, leaving 3 bases unmatched. The CDR3 runs to 15 residues. Germline CDR1 is LGHNA and CDR2 is YSLEER. Here the CDR3 reads CASSQASGRGETQYF. CDR3 in DNA: TGCGCCAGCAGCCAGGCTAGCGGGAGGGGAGAGACCCAGTACTTC.

This chain joins TRBV7-9 and TRBJ1-5; D may be TRBD1 (6 bases). The germline gives CDR1 SEHNR, CDR2 FQNEAQ (reference sequence). V was shortened by 5 bases and J by 4 bases, with 12 bases between the two germline ends. This CDR3 region has 14 residues. Here the CDR3 DNA reads TGTGCCAGCAGCCCAGGACAGCTAAATCAGCCCCAGCATTTT. Protein: CASSPGQLNQPQHF.

This clone was seen only a few times. V is TRBV7-9 and J is TRBJ1-5; D is uncertain. Germline loops: CDR1 SEHNR, CDR2 FQNEAQ (reference sequence). The CDR3 covers 12 residues. V lost 5 bases and J 7 bases, leaving 9 bases between the germline ends. The CDR3 bases are TGTGCCAGCAGCCCATCGGGCCAGCCCCAGCATTTT. Its translation is CASSPSGQPQHF.

Of note for this clone: The germline gene is not matched at one end of the junction; a read error may be the cause. The chain combines TRBV5-4 with TRBJ2-7, with TRBD1 matching over 7 bases. From germline, CDR1 is SGHNT and CDR2 YYREEE (reference sequence). The CDR3 is made up of 13 amino acids. The DNA for the CDR3 is TGTGCCAGCAGCTTATTGTCCGGGGACAGCCCTAACTTC. It codes for CASSLLSGDSPNF.

The sample holds a few counts of this clone. The chain couples TRBV5-8 to TRBJ1-2; 8 bases agree with TRBD1. The germline gives CDR1 SGHTS, CDR2 YDEGEE. V lost 4 bases and J lost 5; bases outside the gene matches: 7. The CDR3 runs to 14 residues. The CDR3 bases are TGTGCCAGCAGCCCAGAGGGACAGGCGTATGGCTACACCTTC. This gives the protein CASSPEGQAYGYTF.

In this sample, this clone is medium-sized. The rearrangement links TRBV30 to TRBJ2-1, with 10 bases aligning to TRBD1. With 0 bases clipped from V and 7 bases from J, the junction kept 15 bases outside the gene matches. Germline CDR1 GTSNPN, CDR2 SVGIG (reference sequence). CDR3 size: 18 residues. The CDR3 DNA is TGTGCCTGGAGTGTACGGGAGTTTGGGGGACAGGGGAATAATGAGCAGTTCTTC. This sequence encodes CAWSVREFGGQGNNEQFF.

This clone was seen only once. The V and J genes are TRBV27 and TRBJ1-4; D call uncertain. Germline CDR1 MNHEY, CDR2 SMNVEV (reference sequence). The CDR3 has 14 amino acids. V was trimmed by 2 bases and J by 7 bases, leaving 11 bases between them. CDR3 amino acids: CASSLNVGSEKLFF. CDR3 in DNA: TGTGCCAGCAGTTTAAACGTAGGGTCTGAAAAACTGTTTTTT.

V usage is TRBV4-1 and J usage is TRBJ1-3; TRBD1 aligns across 7 bases. The V and J ends lost 6 bases and 4 bases, in that order; junction bases with no gene match: 9. The CDR3 loop spans 15 amino acids. Per the germline V gene, CDR1 is MGHRA and CDR2 is YSYEKL. The CDR3 loop is CASRDSGQLGNTIYF. CDR3 nucleotide sequence: TGCGCCAGCAGGGATTCGGGACAGTTAGGAAACACCATATATTTT.

J is TRBJ2-1 and V is TRBV7-3; 9 bases are a match to TRBD2. V lost 2 bases, J lost 2 bases, and 7 bases stayed unmatched. This CDR3 spans 17 amino acids. Looked up from germline, CDR1 is SGHTA and CDR2 is FQGTGA. CDR3 sequence reads: CASSLWASGNPYNEQFF. The CDR3 coding sequence is TGTGCCAGCAGCTTATGGGCTAGCGGGAACCCCTACAATGAGCAGTTCTTC.

This clone is a singleton in its sample. This rearrangement joins TRBV2 to TRBJ2-3, with 11 nucleotides matching TRBD2. Germline lookup yields CDR1 SNHLY and CDR2 FYNNEI. This CDR3 region has 16 residues. Trimming took 5 bases from V and 1 from J; bases not matched to a gene: 5. The CDR3 region has the DNA TGTGCCAGCAGTCCCGGGACTAGCGGACGCACAGATACGCAGTATTTT. Encoded protein: CASSPGTSGRTDTQYF.

This clone was seen a single time. The J gene is TRBJ1-4, the V gene TRBV29-1; 8 positions agree with TRBD1. The CDR3 extends over 13 amino acids. In germline, CDR1 is SQVTM, CDR2 ANQGSEA. Losses at the gene ends were 3 bases for V and 7 bases for J; bases not matched to a gene: 4. The CDR3 sequence is CSVEVRGPEKLFF. The CDR3 coding sequence is TGCAGCGTTGAGGTCAGGGGGCCTGAAAAACTGTTTTTT.

The chain recombines TRBV21-1 with TRBJ2-7; the table assigns TRBD1, which was not confirmed against the DNA. TRBV21-1 is labeled a pseudogene. CDR3 length equals 13 residues. The CDR3 nucleotides are TGTGCCAGCCTCGACACATATGTCTACGAGCAGTACTTC. It is translated as CASLDTYVYEQYF.